The 8 T cell receptor delta chains below were found in one sample sequenced in a study of γδ T cells in repeated Plasmodium falciparum infection. TCRdb made new clone calls on the multiplex PCR reads using CATT. The sample consists of around 46,000 delta-chain clones, roughly 1.6% of them appearing once. Gammadelta T cells were flow-sorted from PBMC into Vgamma9/Vdelta2+ and Vdelta2-negative populations for bulk analysis. The sequenced material came from gamma-delta T cells from blood. The receptors derive from a pool of human donors (malaria-infected and uninfected, not separated).

This clone was counted ten times or more. J is TRDJ1 and V is TRDV2; 8 bases agree with TRDD3. No J segment appears in TCRdb, so it was assigned here by matching the sequence to germline. The ends lost 0 bases at V and 3 bases at J; junction bases unmatched: 8. The V gene's germline CDR1 is GEAIGNYY and CDR2 EKD. This CDR3 has 16 amino acids. The CDR3 region has the DNA TGTGCCTGTGACACCGTGGGGGATGCTAATCCCGATAAACTCATCTTT. Protein product: CACDTVGDANPDKLIF.

This clone was seen ten or more times. The chain links TRDV1 to TRDJ1; D is possibly TRDD3 (6 bases). The CDR3 is made up of 21 amino acids. Germline loops: CDR1 TSWWSYY, CDR2 QGS. V lost 1 base and J 10 bases, leaving 37 bases between the germline ends. The CDR3 nucleotides read TGTGCTCTTGGGGAACGAGAGCGCCTACATTCGAACGGGGGGGAACTGCCCAGACTCATCTTT. The encoded protein is CALGERERLHSNGGELPRLIF.

This rearrangement joins TRDV1 to TRDJ1, with D hard to call. The CDR3 length is 19 residues. Trimming took 0 bases from V and 5 from J, leaving 25 bases between them. Germline CDR1 is TSWWSYY and CDR2 is QGS. CDR3 residues: CALGELSGTTYAFMDKLIF. CDR3 nucleotides: TGTGCTCTTGGGGAACTCTCCGGGACAACTTACGCATTCATGGATAAACTCATCTTT.

Comments on this clone: This DNA translates differently at residue 8 from the TCRdb protein, which is that of a much larger clone; a read error is likely, and the protein shown is the DNA's own translation. The chain has TRDV1 and TRDJ2; 8 positions agree with TRDD3. The J gene comes from matching the DNA to germline here; TCRdb lacks it. V was pared by 7 bases and J by 0 bases, with 22 bases of the junction left unmatched. Per the germline V gene, CDR1 is TSWWSYY and CDR2 is QGS. The CDR3 is 21 residues long. In DNA form, the CDR3 reads TGTGCTCTTGTAAGCTCCCTCCAAGTTACTGGGGGGTTAGCTTTGACAGCACAACTCTTCTTT. This translates into CALVSSLQVTGGLALTAQLFF.

This clone was detected only a few times. TCRdb shows a much larger clone's protein in place of this DNA's translation, and the two differ at residue 9, likely through a read error; the protein shown is translated from the DNA. The gene calls are TRDV1 and TRDJ1; D remains unclear. TCRdb supplies no J gene; here it was assigned by aligning the nucleotide sequence to germline. Trimming pared 3 bases from V and 1 base from J, leaving 24 bases between. Germline V lookup: CDR1 TSWWSYY, CDR2 QGS. The length of the CDR3 is 19 residues. The CDR3 coding sequence is TGTGCTCTTGGGGATAACCTGCCTCCCTCTTTTCAGTTCACCGATAAACTCATCTTT. This gives the protein CALGDNLPPSFQFTDKLIF.

Comments on this clone: TCRdb attributes to this sequence the protein of a much larger clone, which differs from the DNA translation at residue 4; a read error is likely, and the protein displayed is translated from the DNA. The chain couples TRDV1 to TRDJ3, with 10 bases fitting TRDD3. The J gene, absent from TCRdb, was called here by matching the DNA to germline. The CDR3 contains 19 residues. The germline gives CDR1 TSWWSYY, CDR2 QGS. CDR3 in DNA: TGTGCTCTTGAGGAATTCTGGGGGATATTTTCCTGGGACACCCGACAGATGTTTTTC. Amino acids: CALEEFWGIFSWDTRQMFF.

In the case of this clone: A far larger clone is one base from this, pointing to a likely read error. This CDR3 is also generated by other DNA sequences in the sample. The V call is TRDV1, the J call TRDJ1; 8 nucleotides line up with TRDD3. The J gene is not listed in TCRdb, so it was assigned here from a DNA match to germline. V was clipped by 3 bases and J by 0 bases; unmatched bases: 33. The length of the CDR3 is 25 residues. Germline assignment: CDR1 TSWWSYY and CDR2 QGS. The DNA for the CDR3 is TGTGCTCTTGGGGACCTGCGGCCTTCCCGAACCTACTGGGGGTCTCCCCGCGTGAACACCGATAAACTCATCTTT. Amino acid sequence: CALGDLRPSRTYWGSPRVNTDKLIF.

By proportion, this clone is medium-sized. The chain uses TRDV1 and TRDJ1; possibly TRDD2 for D (5 bases). CDR1 is TSWWSYY and CDR2 is QGS in the germline V gene. Trimming stripped 4 bases from V and 0 bases from J, with 15 bases between. The CDR3 is made up of 16 amino acids. Here the CDR3 reads CALGGLPVRDTDKLIF. The CDR3 nucleotides are TGTGCTCTTGGGGGGCTTCCGGTACGTGACACCGATAAACTCATCTTT.